The 2 T cell receptor beta chains below all came from one sample that was sequenced in a study of CD8+CD57+ T cells in acquired aplastic anemia. Genomic DNA templated the TCR beta VDJ and CDR3 profiling. TCRdb ran MiXCR on the reads and lists one entry per CDR3 protein. The sample carries about 190,000 distinct CDR3 sequences, roughly half recorded once. Input material: sorted CD4+, CD8+, or CD8+CD57+ T cells (not recorded which) from PBMCs. Receptors were obtained from a human donor in good health, serving as a control.

The genes are TRBV10-3 and TRBJ2-7, with a possible D match to TRBD2 (5 bases). This CDR3 comprises 15 residues. V was clipped by 4 bases and J by 0 bases, with 13 bases between them. Germline V gives CDR1 ENHRY, CDR2 SYGVKD. The CDR3 reads CAISGSGSVSYEQYF. The CDR3 DNA follows: TGTGCCATCAGTGGATCGGGGTCCGTCTCCTACGAGCAGTACTTC.

Turning to this clonotype: The junction departs from germline at one end; a sequencing error may be responsible. The chain combines TRBV20-1 with TRBJ2-6; D remains ambiguous. The germline gives CDR1 DFQATT, CDR2 SNEGSKA (reference sequence). The CDR3 covers 16 residues. For the CDR3, the DNA is TGCAGTGCTAGAGACAGTTCAAGCTCTGAGGCCAACGTCCTGACTTTC. Translating it yields CSARDSSSSEANVLTF.